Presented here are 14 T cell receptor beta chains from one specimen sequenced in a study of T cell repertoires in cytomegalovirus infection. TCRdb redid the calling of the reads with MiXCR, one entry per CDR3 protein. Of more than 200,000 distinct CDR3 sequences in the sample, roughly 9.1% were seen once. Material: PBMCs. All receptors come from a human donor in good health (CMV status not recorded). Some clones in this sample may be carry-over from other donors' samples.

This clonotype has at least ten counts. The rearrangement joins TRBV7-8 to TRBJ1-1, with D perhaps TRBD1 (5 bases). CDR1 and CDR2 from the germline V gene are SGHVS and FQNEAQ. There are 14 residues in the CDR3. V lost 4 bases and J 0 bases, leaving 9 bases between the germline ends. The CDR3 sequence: CASSSPGVNTEAFF. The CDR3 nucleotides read TGTGCCAGCAGCTCCCCGGGGGTGAACACTGAAGCTTTCTTT.

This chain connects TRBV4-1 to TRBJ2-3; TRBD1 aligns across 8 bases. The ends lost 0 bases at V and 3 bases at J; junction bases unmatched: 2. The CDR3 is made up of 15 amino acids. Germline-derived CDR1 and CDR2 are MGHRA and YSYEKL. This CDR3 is CASSQEGQGTDTQYF. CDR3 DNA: TGCGCCAGCAGCCAAGAAGGACAGGGTACAGATACGCAGTATTTT.

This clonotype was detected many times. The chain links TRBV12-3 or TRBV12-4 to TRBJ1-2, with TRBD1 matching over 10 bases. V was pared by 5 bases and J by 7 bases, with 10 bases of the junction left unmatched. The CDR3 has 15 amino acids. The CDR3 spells CASSPAGTGVRGYTF. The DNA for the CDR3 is TGTGCCAGCAGTCCCGCCGGGACAGGGGTTCGTGGCTACACCTTC.

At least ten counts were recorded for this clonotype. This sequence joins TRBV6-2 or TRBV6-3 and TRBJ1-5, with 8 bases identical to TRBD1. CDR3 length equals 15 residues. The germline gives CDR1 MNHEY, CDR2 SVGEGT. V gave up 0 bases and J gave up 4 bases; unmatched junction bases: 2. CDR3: CASSYSDRANQPQHF. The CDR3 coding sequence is TGTGCCAGCAGTTACTCGGACAGGGCGAATCAGCCCCAGCATTTT.

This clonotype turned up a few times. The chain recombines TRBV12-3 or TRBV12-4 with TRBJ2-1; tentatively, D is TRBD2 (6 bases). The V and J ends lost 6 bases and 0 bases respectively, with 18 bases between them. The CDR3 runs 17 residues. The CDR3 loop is CASRGGLPRSSYNEQFF. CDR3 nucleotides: TGTGCCAGCAGGGGAGGTCTACCAAGGAGCTCCTACAATGAGCAGTTCTTC.

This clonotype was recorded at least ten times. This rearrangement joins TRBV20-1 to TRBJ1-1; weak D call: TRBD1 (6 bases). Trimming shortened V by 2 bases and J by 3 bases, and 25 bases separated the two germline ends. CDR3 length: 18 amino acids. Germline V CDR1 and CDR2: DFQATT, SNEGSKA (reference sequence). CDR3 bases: TGCAGTGCTAGATTCTTGGGGACAAGTCAAGTTCGTGACACTGAAGCTTTCTTT. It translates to CSARFLGTSQVRDTEAFF.

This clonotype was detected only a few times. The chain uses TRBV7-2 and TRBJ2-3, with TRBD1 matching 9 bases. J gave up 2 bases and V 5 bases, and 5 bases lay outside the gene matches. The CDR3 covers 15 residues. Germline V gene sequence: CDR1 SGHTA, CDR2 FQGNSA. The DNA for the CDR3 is TGTGCCAGCAGCAAGAGACAGGGGGACACAGATACGCAGTATTTT. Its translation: CASSKRQGDTDTQYF.

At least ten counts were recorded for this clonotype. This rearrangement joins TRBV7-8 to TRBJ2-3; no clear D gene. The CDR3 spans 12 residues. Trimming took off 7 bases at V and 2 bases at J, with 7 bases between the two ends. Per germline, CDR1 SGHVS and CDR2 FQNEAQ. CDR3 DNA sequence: TGTGCCAGCACTTCGTCCACAGATACGCAGTATTTT. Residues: CASTSSTDTQYF.

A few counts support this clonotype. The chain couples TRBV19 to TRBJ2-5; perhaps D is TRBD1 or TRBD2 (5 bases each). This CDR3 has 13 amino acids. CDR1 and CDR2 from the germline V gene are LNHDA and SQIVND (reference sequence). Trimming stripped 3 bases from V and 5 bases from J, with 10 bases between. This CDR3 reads CASSIGTLETQYF. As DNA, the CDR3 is TGTGCCAGTAGTATCGGGACCTTGGAGACCCAGTACTTC.

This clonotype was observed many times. The CDR3 sequence: CSAHLGTSGRYEQYF. DNA of the CDR3: TGCAGTGCCCACCTCGGGACTAGCGGGAGATACGAGCAGTACTTC. This chain links TRBV20-1 with TRBJ2-7; 14 nucleotides align to TRBD2. The CDR3 is made up of 15 amino acids. Germline CDR1 is DFQATT and CDR2 is SNEGSKA (reference sequence). V gave up 6 bases and J gave up 4 bases; unmatched junction bases: 8.

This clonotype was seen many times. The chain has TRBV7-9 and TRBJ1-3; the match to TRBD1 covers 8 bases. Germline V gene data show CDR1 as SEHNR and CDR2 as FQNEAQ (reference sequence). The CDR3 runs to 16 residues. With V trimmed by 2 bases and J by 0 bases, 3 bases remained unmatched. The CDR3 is CASSLQGASSGNTIYF. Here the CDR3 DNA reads TGTGCCAGCAGCTTACAGGGGGCTAGCTCTGGAAACACCATATATTTT.

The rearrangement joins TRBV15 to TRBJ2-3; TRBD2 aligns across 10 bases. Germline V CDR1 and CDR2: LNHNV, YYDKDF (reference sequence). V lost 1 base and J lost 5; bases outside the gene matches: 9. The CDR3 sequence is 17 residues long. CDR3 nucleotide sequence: TGTGCCACCAGCAGAGGAAGCGGGGGGGCCGTTGGAGATACGCAGTATTTT. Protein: CATSRGSGGAVGDTQYF.

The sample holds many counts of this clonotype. CDR3 sequence reads: CASSFAATSGSSGEQFF. The CDR3, as DNA: TGTGCCAGCAGTTTCGCCGCAACTAGCGGGAGTAGCGGTGAGCAGTTCTTC. The V call is TRBV27, the J call TRBJ2-1; TRBD2 agrees at 11 bases. CDR1 is MNHEY and CDR2 is SMNVEV in the germline V gene (reference sequence). Trimming at V came to 3 bases and at J to 9 bases, leaving 13 bases not matched to a gene. The CDR3 has 17 residues.

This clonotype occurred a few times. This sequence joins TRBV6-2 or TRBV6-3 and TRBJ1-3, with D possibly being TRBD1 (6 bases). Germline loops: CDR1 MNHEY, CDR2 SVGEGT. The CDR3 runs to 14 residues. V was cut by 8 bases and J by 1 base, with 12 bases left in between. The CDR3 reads CASADSISGNTIYF. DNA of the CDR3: TGTGCCAGCGCGGACAGCATTTCTGGAAACACCATATATTTT.